This T cell receptor (beta chain) originates from a study of high-grade serous ovarian cancer treatment subgroups. Study findings and constraints: The analyses considered CDR3 and ignored CDR1 and CDR2. Same-patient tumor repertoires overlapped at roughly 0.095 to 0.85; different patients barely overlapped.

Tumor tissue was taken before any definitive surgery or chemotherapy was given. CDR3 size: 13 residues. Germline V gene data show CDR1 as ENHRY and CDR2 as SYGVKD. Libraries were prepared by immunoSEQ multiplex PCR; TCRdb keeps only in-frame clonotypes and omits some of them. The sample records some 6,200 clones, around 72% being singletons. Points on this clone: Its antigen is as yet unknown.

The receptor comes from a human donor with high-grade serous ovarian cancer. The chain links TRBV10-3 to TRBJ2-5; 9 positions match TRBD1. The DNA end is more similar to TRBJ2-7, so the J call may be wrong. The sequenced sample consisted of tumor tissue. CDR3 protein: CAISGTGGHEQYF. The CDR3 DNA is TGTGCCATCAGTGGTACAGGGGGCCACGAGCAGTACTTC.